This TCR beta chain was observed in a study of cytomegalovirus exposure and HLA in healthy donors. These donors counted as nominally healthy when sampled, but unrecorded immune exposures were likely. Points on this clone: Its target is not known.

It was with 60 Vbeta and 13 Jbeta primers that the PCR ran. Libraries were prepared by immunoSEQ multiplex PCR; TCRdb keeps only in-frame clonotypes and omits some of them. The ten most abundant clones cover roughly 4% of a sample with approximately 110,000 clones. Germline CDR1 SEHNR, CDR2 FQNEAQ (reference sequence). Trimming removed 6 bases at V and 9 bases at J, with 12 bases between. The CDR3 is 12 amino acids. Findings and limits, study-wide: Later analysis showed TCR association rates varying by HLA locus, highest for DRB1 and lowest for HLA-C. Immune exposure information available was restricted to CMV serostatus.

This TCR was recovered from a man younger than 35 in good health and CMV-seronegative. Sequencing was performed on PBMCs. The rearrangement uses TRBV7-9 and TRBJ2-1; perhaps TRBD2 as D (5 bases). The DNA of the CDR3 is TGTGCCAGCAGTTACCCTGAGGGTGAGCAGTTCTTC. Translating gives CASSYPEGEQFF. The whole variable domain, filled in from reference TRBV7-9 and TRBJ2-1, reads DTGVSQNPRHKITKRGQNVTFRCDPISEHNRLYWYRQTLGQGPEFLTYFQNEAQLEKSRLLSDRFSAERPKGSFSTLEIQRTEQGDSAMYLCASSYPEGEQFFGPGTRLTVL.